A selection of T cell receptor beta chains follows, all from one sample in a study of blood T cell repertoires in COVID-19. Sequenced by immunoSEQ multiplex PCR; TCRdb stores in-frame clones only, minus some. This sample yields approximately 260,000 clones, of which 70% to 90% are seen a single time; approximately 6.6% belongs to the top ten. The specimen was PBMCs or T cells enriched from blood (not recorded which). Receptors originate from a woman aged 50 to 60 who had been exposed to COVID-19. The CDR3 runs from the conserved cysteine through the conserved F or W. A D gene is named only where the DNA matches it firmly. Size values are once, few and many counts, or a class for expanded clones, and some rows have none.

- TRBD1 TRBJ1-5 TRBV18 15 CASSMGRGLNQPQHF TGTGCCAGCTCAATGGGCAGGGGGTTGAATCAGCCCCAGCATTTT
- - TRBJ2-2 TRBV4-2 16 CASSQDHGARTGELFF TGTGCCAGCAGCCAAGATCACGGAGCGCGAACCGGGGAGCTGTTTTTT
- TRBD1 TRBJ2-4 TRBV5-1 17 CASSQYGQGNAKNIQYF TGCGCCAGCAGCCAATATGGACAGGGGAATGCGAAAAACATTCAGTACTTC
- - TRBJ1-6 TRBV12-5 16 CASGLIQQGDNSPLHF TGTGCTAGTGGTTTGATCCAACAGGGAGACAATTCACCCCTCCACTTT
- TRBD1 TRBJ2-2 TRBV29-1 13 CSASRQGTGELFF TGCAGCGCGAGCCGACAGGGGACCGGGGAGCTGTTTTTT
- - TRBJ2-2 TRBV6-2/TRBV6-3 14 CASSYDSWTGELFF TGTGCCAGCAGTTATGATAGTTGGACCGGGGAGCTGTTTTTT
- TRBD1 TRBJ2-2 TRBV7-3 17 CASSPDRDRANTGELFF TGTGCCAGCAGCCCCGACCGGGACAGGGCCAACACCGGGGAGCTGTTTTTT
- - TRBJ2-3 TRBV28 16 CASEGRGSFYTDTQYF TGTGCCAGCGAGGGCCGTGGGAGTTTTTACACAGATACGCAGTATTTT
- TRBD1 TRBJ2-3 TRBV27 15 CASSLGQVATDTQYF TGTGCCAGCAGTTTGGGACAGGTCGCCACAGATACGCAGTATTTT
- TRBD2 TRBJ2-7 TRBV7-7 12 CASSQPGGEQYF TGTGCCAGCAGCCAACCGGGGGGGGAGCAGTACTTC
few - TRBJ1-5 TRBV5-4 10 CASPNQPQHF TGTGCCAGCCCTAATCAGCCCCAGCATTTT
- - TRBJ1-1 TRBV6-5 12 CASSLGPAEAFF TGTGCCAGCAGTCTCGGCCCCGCGGAGGCTTTCTTT
- - TRBJ2-7 TRBV18 14 CASSLYITGYEQYF TGTGCCAGCTCACTGTATATTACAGGCTACGAGCAGTACTTC
- TRBD1 TRBJ2-3 TRBV5-6 16 CASRFPGDRTTDTQYF TGTGCCAGCAGGTTCCCGGGGGACAGGACAACAGATACGCAGTATTTT
- TRBD1 TRBJ1-2 TRBV2 14 CASRRETGSYGYTF TGTGCCAGCAGACGGGAGACAGGGAGCTATGGCTACACCTTC
- TRBD1 TRBJ1-4 TRBV5-4 15 CASSSTGATNEKLFF TGTGCCAGCAGCTCGACAGGGGCAACTAATGAAAAACTGTTTTTT
once TRBD1 TRBJ1-3 TRBV7-2 14 CASSLQGAGNTIYF TGTGCCAGCAGCTTACAGGGGGCGGGAAACACCATATATTTT